Shown below are 14 T cell receptor beta chains from a single sample sequenced in a study of shared clonotypes between healthy human individuals. Data came from immunoSEQ multiplex PCR; TCRdb stores just in-frame clones and leaves some out. The table shows under 1,900,000 clones, with roughly 98.5% occurring only once. The sequenced sample consisted of naive CD4+ T cells sorted from blood. Subset noted: CD45RA+ positively selected. The source of these receptors is a man aged 25-45 years in good health.

The chain links TRBV28 to TRBJ2-7; 8 bases align to TRBD2. CDR3 length: 14 amino acids. V was pared by 5 bases and J by 4 bases, with 7 bases of the junction left unmatched. CDR1 and CDR2 (germline): MDHEN, SYDVKM. The CDR3 DNA sequence: TGTGCCAGCAGTCGCGGGGGGATACTGTACGAGCAGTACTTC. Protein sequence: CASSRGGILYEQYF.

CDR3 sequence reads: CASSLGILSGNTIYF. For the CDR3, the DNA is TGTGCCAGCAGTTTGGGCATCCTCTCTGGAAACACCATATATTTT. The chain couples TRBV2 to TRBJ1-3; D is uncertain. The CDR3 runs to 15 residues. CDR1 is SNHLY, CDR2 FYNNEI, per germline. The V and J ends lost 5 bases and 0 bases respectively, with 11 bases between them. Drawing the rest from reference TRBV2 and TRBJ1-3, the complete variable domain is EPEVTQTPSHQVTQMGQEVILRCVPISNHLYFYWYRQILGQKVEFLVSFYNNEISEKSEIFDDQFSVERPDGSNFTLKIRSTKLEDSAMYFCASSLGILSGNTIYFGEGSWLTVV.

In nucleotides, the CDR3 is TGTGCCAGCAGCCCTAGACTAGCGGGAGTGTCTAGGGCCGGGGAGCTGTTTTTT. It encodes CASSPRLAGVSRAGELFF. The chain couples TRBV27 to TRBJ2-2; 12 bases line up with TRBD2. V gave up 6 bases and J gave up 6 bases; unmatched junction bases: 14. The CDR3 consists of 18 residues. CDR1 MNHEY and CDR2 SMNVEV come from the germline V gene (reference sequence).

This chain connects TRBV6-5 to TRBJ2-7; 7 nucleotides align to TRBD2. The length of the CDR3 is 16 residues. The germline gives CDR1 MNHEY, CDR2 SVGAGI. The junction had 11 bases not matched to a gene; V was cut back by 4 bases and J by 2 bases. CDR3 sequence: CASSSSRLAATYEQYF. The CDR3 DNA reads TGTGCCAGCAGTTCCTCAAGACTAGCCGCCACCTACGAGCAGTACTTC.

This chain connects TRBV11-1 to TRBJ2-3; the match to TRBD1 covers 9 bases. Germline V gene sequence: CDR1 SGHAT, CDR2 FQDESV (reference sequence). V was pared by 3 bases and J by 3 bases, with 1 base of the junction left unmatched. This CDR3 contains 14 residues. This chain's CDR3 is CASSFGTGTDTQYF. The CDR3 DNA sequence: TGTGCCAGCAGCTTTGGGACAGGGACAGATACGCAGTATTTT. Full variable domain (rest looked up from reference TRBV11-1 and TRBJ2-3): EAEVAQSPRYKITEKSQAVAFWCDPISGHATLYWYRQILGQGPELLVQFQDESVVDDSQLPKDRFSAERLKGVDSTLKIQPAELGDSAMYLCASSFGTGTDTQYFGPGTRLTVL.

V and J are TRBV9 and TRBJ2-1; perhaps TRBD2 as D (5 bases). Trimming pared 0 bases from V and 5 bases from J, leaving 21 bases between. CDR3 length equals 18 residues. The germline CDR1 and CDR2 sequences are SGDLS and YYNGEE. The chain's CDR3 is CASSVDQMGAVSNNEQFF. CDR3 nucleotides: TGTGCCAGCAGCGTAGATCAGATGGGAGCAGTCAGCAACAATGAGCAGTTCTTC.

V and J are TRBV28 and TRBJ2-1; 7 nucleotides match TRBD2. The length of the CDR3 is 15 residues. Germline values: CDR1 MDHEN, CDR2 SYDVKM. Trimming took 11 bases from V and 0 from J; bases not matched to a gene: 10. This CDR3 is CASHGGSSSYNEQFF. CDR3 bases: TGTGCCTCCCACGGGGGGAGTTCCTCCTACAATGAGCAGTTCTTC.

Concerning this clone itself: The same CDR3 is also encoded by other DNA sequences in this sample. The rearrangement joins TRBV6-5 to TRBJ2-5; 9 bases fit TRBD1. Germline CDR1 and CDR2: MNHEY and SVGAGI. CDR3 length: 13 residues. V shed 6 bases, J shed 4 bases, and the junction held 3 bases outside the gene matches. The CDR3 nucleotides are TGTGCCAGCAGAGGACAGGGGAGAGAGACCCAGTACTTC. Its protein is CASRGQGRETQYF.

This clone was counted once. The CDR3 DNA follows: TGTGCCAGCAGTCCACGTTTTTACACTGAAGCTTTCTTT. It translates to CASSPRFYTEAFF. The rearrangement joins TRBV6-5 to TRBJ1-1; no clear D. CDR1 MNHEY and CDR2 SVGAGI come from the germline V gene. The V end was cut by 5 bases, the J end by 3 bases, with 10 bases between. The CDR3 has 13 residues.

This clone was recorded only once. Other DNA sequences within the sample encode an identical CDR3. The V and J genes are TRBV7-2 and TRBJ2-3; no clear D gene. Germline V gene sequence: CDR1 SGHTA, CDR2 FQGNSA. The CDR3 loop spans 14 amino acids. V gave up 0 bases and J gave up 0 bases, with 4 bases separating them. Here the CDR3 DNA reads TGTGCCAGCAGCTTAGCCCGGAGCACAGATACGCAGTATTTT. Residues: CASSLARSTDTQYF.

The chain is built from TRBV5-1 and TRBJ2-1, with D possibly matching TRBD1 (6 bases). The CDR3 loop spans 14 amino acids. Trimming took 2 bases from V and 4 from J, leaving 10 bases between them. Per the germline V gene, CDR1 is SGHRS and CDR2 is YFSETQ. The CDR3, as DNA: TGCGCCAGCAGCTTAGGGACACGGTACAATGAGCAGTTCTTC. This codes for CASSLGTRYNEQFF.

This clone was seen just once. This chain links TRBV7-9 with TRBJ2-1, with no clear D. The CDR3 length is 15 residues. Germline CDR1 is SEHNR and CDR2 is FQNEAQ (reference sequence). The germline V and J ends were trimmed by 3 bases and 0 bases, with 9 bases remaining between them. DNA for the CDR3: TGTGCCAGCAGCTTTAGGGAAAGCTCCTACAATGAGCAGTTCTTC. The encoded protein is CASSFRESSYNEQFF. Filled out from reference TRBV7-9 and TRBJ2-1, the complete variable domain reads DTGVSQNPRHKITKRGQNVTFRCDPISEHNRLYWYRQTLGQGPEFLTYFQNEAQLEKSRLLSDRFSAERPKGSFSTLEIQRTEQGDSAMYLCASSFRESSYNEQFFGPGTRLTVL.

The chain recombines TRBV4-1 with TRBJ2-1; 7 bases fit TRBD2. V lost 5 bases to trimming and J lost 5 bases; unmatched junction nucleotides: 6. In germline, CDR1 is MGHRA, CDR2 YSYEKL. The CDR3 loop spans 14 amino acids. The CDR3 sequence is CASSESGIHNEQFF. The CDR3 DNA sequence: TGCGCCAGCAGCGAGAGCGGGATCCACAATGAGCAGTTCTTC.

V is TRBV7-2 and J is TRBJ2-2; TRBD2 matches 8 bases. CDR1 and CDR2 from the germline V gene are SGHTA and FQGNSA. Trimming at V came to 5 bases and at J to 3 bases, leaving 2 bases not matched to a gene. There are 14 residues in the CDR3. CDR3 amino acids: CASSTRGDTGELFF. In DNA form, the CDR3 reads TGTGCCAGCAGCACGCGGGGGGACACCGGGGAGCTGTTTTTT. Variable domain in full (rest from reference TRBV7-2 and TRBJ2-2): GAGVSQSPSNKVTEKGKDVELRCDPISGHTALYWYRQSLGQGLEFLIYFQGNSAPDKSGLPSDRFSAERTGGSVSTLTIQRTQQEDSAVYLCASSTRGDTGELFFGEGSRLTVL.